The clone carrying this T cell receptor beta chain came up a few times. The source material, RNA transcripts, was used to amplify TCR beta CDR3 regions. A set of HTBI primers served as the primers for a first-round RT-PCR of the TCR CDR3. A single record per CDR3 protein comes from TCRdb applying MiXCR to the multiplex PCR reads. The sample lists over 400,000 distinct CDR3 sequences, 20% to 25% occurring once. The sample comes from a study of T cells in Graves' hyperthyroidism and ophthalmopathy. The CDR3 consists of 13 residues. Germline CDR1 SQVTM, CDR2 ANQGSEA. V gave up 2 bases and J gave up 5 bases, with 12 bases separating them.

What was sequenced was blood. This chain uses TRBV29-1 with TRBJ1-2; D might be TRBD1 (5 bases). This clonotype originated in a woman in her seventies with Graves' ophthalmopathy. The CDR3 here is CSVEPPREYGYTF. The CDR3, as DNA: TGCAGCGTTGAACCCCCCAGGGAATATGGCTACACCTTC. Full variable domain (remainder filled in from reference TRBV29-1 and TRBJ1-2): SAVISQKPSRDICQRGTSLTIQCQVDSQVTMMFWYRQQPGQSLTLIATANQGSEATYESGFVIDKFPISRPNLTFSTLTVSNMSPEDSSIYLCSVEPPREYGYTFGSGTRLTVV.